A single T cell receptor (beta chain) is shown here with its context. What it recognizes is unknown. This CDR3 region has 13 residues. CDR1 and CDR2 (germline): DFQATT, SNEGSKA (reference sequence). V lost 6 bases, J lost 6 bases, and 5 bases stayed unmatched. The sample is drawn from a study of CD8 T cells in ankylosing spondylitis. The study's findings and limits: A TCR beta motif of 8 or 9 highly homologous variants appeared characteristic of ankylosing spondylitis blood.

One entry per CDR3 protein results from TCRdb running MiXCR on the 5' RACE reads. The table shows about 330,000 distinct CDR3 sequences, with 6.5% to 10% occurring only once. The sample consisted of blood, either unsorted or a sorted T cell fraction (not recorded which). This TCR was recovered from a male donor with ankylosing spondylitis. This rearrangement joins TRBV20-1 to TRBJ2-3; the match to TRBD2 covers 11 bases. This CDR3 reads CSAIAGGLDTQYF. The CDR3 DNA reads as TGCAGTGCGATAGCGGGAGGGCTCGATACGCAGTATTTT.